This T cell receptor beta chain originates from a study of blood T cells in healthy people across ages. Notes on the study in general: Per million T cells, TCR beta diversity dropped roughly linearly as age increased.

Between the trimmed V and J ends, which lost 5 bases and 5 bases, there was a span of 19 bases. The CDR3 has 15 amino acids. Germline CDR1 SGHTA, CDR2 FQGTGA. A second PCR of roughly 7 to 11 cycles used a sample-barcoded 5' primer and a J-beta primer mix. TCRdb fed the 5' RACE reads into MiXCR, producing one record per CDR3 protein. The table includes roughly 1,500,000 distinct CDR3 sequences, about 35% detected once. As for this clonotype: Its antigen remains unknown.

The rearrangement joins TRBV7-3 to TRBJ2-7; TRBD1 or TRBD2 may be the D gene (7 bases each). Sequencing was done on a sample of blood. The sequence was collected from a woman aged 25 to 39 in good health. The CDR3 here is CASSQGGGRWNEQYF. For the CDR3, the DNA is TGTGCCAGCAGCCAAGGGGGCGGGAGATGGAACGAGCAGTACTTC.